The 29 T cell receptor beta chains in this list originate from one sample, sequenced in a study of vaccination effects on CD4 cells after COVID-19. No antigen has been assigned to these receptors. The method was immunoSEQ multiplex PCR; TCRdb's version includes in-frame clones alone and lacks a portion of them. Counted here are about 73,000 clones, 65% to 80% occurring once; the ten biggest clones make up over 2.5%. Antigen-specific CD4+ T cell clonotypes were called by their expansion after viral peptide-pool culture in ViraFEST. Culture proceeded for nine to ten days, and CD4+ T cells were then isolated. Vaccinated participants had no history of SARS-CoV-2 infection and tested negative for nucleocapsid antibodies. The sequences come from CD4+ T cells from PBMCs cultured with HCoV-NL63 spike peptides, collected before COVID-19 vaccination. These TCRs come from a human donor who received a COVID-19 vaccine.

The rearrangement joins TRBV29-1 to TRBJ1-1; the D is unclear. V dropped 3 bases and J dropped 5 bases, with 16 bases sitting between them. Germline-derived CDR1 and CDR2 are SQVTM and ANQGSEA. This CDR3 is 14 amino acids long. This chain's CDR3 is CSVDWEPSKTEAFF. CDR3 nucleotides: TGCAGCGTTGATTGGGAGCCCTCTAAGACTGAAGCTTTCTTT.

The DNA of the CDR3 is TGTGCCAGTAGTATCCAGGGCCGCTACAATGAGCAGTTCTTC. Protein sequence: CASSIQGRYNEQFF. The chain couples TRBV19 to TRBJ2-1; tentative D call: TRBD1 (5 bases). Trimming left V 3 bases short and J 3 bases short, with 9 bases between. This CDR3 has 14 amino acids. Germline loops: CDR1 LNHDA, CDR2 SQIVND (reference sequence).

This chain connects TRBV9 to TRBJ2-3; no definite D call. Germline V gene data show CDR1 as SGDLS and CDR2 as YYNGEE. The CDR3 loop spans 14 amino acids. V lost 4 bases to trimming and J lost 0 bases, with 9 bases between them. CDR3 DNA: TGTGCCAGCAGCTCGCTGGATAGCACAGATACGCAGTATTTT. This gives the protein CASSSLDSTDTQYF.

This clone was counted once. CDR3 nucleotide sequence: TGTGCCAGCAGTTATACAGAGGGGGCAGATACGCAGTATTTT. Protein sequence: CASSYTEGADTQYF. This rearrangement joins TRBV6-5 to TRBJ2-3; tentatively, D is TRBD1 (6 bases). Looked up from germline, CDR1 is MNHEY and CDR2 is SVGAGI. Between the trimmed V and J ends, which lost 3 bases and 4 bases, there was a span of 11 bases. The CDR3 loop spans 14 amino acids.

In nucleotides, the CDR3 is TGTGCCAGCAAAGCCTTAGGGGGCGGGGCGGTTGAGCAGTACGTC. As protein: CASKALGGGAVEQYV. J is TRBJ2-7 and V is TRBV28; D is perhaps TRBD1 (7 bases). The CDR3 runs 15 residues. Germline loops: CDR1 MDHEN, CDR2 SYDVKM. V was cut by 7 bases and J by 7 bases, with 23 bases left in between.

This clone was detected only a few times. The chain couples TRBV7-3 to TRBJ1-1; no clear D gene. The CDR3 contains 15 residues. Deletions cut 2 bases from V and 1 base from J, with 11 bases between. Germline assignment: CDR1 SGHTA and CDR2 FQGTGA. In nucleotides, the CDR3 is TGTGCCAGCAGCTTAGGTTACGGAACGAACACTGAAGCTTTCTTT. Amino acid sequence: CASSLGYGTNTEAFF.

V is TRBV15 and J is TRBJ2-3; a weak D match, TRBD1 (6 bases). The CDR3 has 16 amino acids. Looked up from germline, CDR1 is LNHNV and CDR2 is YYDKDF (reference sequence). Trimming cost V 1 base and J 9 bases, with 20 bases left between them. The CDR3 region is CATSRGMSTGSSTQYF. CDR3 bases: TGTGCCACCAGCAGAGGAATGTCCACAGGGTCTTCCACGCAGTATTTT.

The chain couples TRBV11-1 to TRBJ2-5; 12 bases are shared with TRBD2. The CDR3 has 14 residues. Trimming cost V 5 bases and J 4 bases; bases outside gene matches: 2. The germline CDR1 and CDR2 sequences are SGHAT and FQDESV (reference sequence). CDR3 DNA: TGTGCCAGCAGCCCGGGACTAGCGGGAGAGACCCAGTACTTC. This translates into CASSPGLAGETQYF.

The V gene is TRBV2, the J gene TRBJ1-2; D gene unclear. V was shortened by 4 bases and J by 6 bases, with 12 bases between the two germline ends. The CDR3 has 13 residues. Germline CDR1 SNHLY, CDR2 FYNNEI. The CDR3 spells CASSVRSSDGYTF. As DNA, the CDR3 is TGTGCCAGCAGTGTGCGGTCCTCGGATGGCTACACCTTC.

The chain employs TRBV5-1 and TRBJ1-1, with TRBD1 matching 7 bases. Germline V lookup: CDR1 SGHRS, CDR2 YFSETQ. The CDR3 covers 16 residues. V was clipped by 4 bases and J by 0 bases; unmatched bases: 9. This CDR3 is CASSPRQGAMNTEAFF. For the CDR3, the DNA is TGCGCCAGCAGCCCCCGACAGGGAGCTATGAACACTGAAGCTTTCTTT.

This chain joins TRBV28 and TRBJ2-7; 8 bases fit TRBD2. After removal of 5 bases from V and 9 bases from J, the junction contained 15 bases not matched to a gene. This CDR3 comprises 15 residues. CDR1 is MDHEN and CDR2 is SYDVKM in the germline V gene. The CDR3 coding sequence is TGTGCCAGCAGTCCTACCGGGACTAGTTTGAGCGGGCAGTACGTC. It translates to CASSPTGTSLSGQYV.

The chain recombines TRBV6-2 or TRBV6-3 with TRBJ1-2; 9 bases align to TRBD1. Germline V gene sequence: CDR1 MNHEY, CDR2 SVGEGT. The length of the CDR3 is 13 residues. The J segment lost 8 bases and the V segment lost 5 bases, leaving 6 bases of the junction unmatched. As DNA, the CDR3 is TGTGCCAGCAGTACAGGGGGCGCAAGAGGCTACACCTTC. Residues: CASSTGGARGYTF.

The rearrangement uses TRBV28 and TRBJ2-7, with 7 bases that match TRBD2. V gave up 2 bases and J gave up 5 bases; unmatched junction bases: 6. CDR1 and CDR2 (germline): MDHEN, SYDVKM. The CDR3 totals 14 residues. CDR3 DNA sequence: TGTGCCAGCAGTTTAACGGGAGGTTTCCACGAGCAGTACGTC. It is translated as CASSLTGGFHEQYV.

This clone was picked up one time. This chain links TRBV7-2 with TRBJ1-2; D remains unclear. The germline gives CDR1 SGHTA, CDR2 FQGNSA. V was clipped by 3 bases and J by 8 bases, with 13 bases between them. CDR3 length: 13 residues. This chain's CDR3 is CASSLQWVGGYTF. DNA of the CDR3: TGTGCCAGCAGCTTGCAGTGGGTAGGCGGCTACACCTTC.

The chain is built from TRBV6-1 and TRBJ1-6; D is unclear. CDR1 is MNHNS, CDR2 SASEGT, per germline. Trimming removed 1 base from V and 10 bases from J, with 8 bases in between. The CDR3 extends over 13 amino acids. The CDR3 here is CASSEVGLSPLHF. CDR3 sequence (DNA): TGTGCCAGCAGTGAAGTGGGTTTATCACCCCTCCACTTT.

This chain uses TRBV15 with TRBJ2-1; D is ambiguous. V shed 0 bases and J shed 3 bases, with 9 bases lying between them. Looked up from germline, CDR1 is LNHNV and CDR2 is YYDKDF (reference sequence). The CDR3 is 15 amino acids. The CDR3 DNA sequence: TGTGCCACCAGCAGAGACAGGTTTAACTACAATGAGCAGTTCTTC. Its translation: CATSRDRFNYNEQFF.

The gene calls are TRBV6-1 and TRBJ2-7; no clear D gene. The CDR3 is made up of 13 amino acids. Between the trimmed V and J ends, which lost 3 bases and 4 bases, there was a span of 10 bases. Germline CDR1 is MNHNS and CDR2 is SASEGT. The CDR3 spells CASSEFPPYEQYV. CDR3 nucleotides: TGTGCCAGCAGTGAGTTCCCGCCTTACGAGCAGTACGTC.

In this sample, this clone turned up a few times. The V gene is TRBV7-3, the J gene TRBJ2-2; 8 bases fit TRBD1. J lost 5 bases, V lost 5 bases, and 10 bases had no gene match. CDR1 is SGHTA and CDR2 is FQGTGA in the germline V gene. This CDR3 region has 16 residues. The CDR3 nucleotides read TGTGCCAGCAGCCCAGACAGGGGCCGAGGTACCGGGGAGCTGTTTTTT. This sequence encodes CASSPDRGRGTGELFF.

CDR3 bases: TGCGCCAGCAGCTTGGACGGGACGAGGGGCAATCAGCCCCAGCATTTT. Translated, it gives CASSLDGTRGNQPQHF. The V gene is TRBV5-1, the J gene TRBJ1-5; D is possibly TRBD1 (5 bases). V was shortened by 0 bases and J by 2 bases, with 12 bases between the two germline ends. Per germline, CDR1 SGHRS and CDR2 YFSETQ. CDR3 length equals 16 residues.

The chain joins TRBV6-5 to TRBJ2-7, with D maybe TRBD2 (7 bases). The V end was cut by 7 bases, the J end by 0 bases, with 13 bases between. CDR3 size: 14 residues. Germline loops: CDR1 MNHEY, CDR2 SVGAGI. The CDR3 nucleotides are TGTGCCAGCACCCGGGGGGCTACCTCCTACGAGCAGTACGTC. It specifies CASTRGATSYEQYV.

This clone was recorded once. In DNA form, the CDR3 reads TGTGCCAGCAGTTACTCGGGGCCAGAGAGCACAGATACGCAGTATTTT. Amino acids: CASSYSGPESTDTQYF. The chain employs TRBV6-5 and TRBJ2-3; weak D call: TRBD1 (5 bases). V was trimmed by 0 bases and J by 0 bases, leaving 10 bases between them. The CDR3 has 16 residues. The germline CDR1 and CDR2 sequences are MNHEY and SVGAGI.

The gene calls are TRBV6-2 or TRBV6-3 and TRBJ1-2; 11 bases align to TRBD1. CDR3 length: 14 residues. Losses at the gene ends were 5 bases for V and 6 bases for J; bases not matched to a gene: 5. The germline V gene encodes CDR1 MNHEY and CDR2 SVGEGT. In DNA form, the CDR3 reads TGTGCCAGCAGTGCCGGGACAGGGGGTCATGGCTACACCTTC. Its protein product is CASSAGTGGHGYTF.

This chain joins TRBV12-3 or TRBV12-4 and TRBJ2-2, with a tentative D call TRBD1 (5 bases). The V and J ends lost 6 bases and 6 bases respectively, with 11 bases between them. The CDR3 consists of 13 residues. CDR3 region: CASRTRVSGELFF. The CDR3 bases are TGTGCCAGCAGGACCAGGGTTTCCGGGGAGCTGTTTTTT.

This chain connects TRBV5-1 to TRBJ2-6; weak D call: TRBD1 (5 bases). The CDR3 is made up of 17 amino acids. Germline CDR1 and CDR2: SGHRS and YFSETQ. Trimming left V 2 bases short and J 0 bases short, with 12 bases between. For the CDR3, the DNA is TGCGCCAGCAGCTTACAGGCTACAAGCTCTGGGGCCAACGTCCTGACTTTC. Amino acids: CASSLQATSSGANVLTF.

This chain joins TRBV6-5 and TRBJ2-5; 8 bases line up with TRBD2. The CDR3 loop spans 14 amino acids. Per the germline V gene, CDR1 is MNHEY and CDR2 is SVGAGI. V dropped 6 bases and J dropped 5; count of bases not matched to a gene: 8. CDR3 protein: CASSGQPGGETQYF. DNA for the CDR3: TGTGCCAGCAGCGGACAGCCGGGGGGGGAGACCCAGTACTTC.

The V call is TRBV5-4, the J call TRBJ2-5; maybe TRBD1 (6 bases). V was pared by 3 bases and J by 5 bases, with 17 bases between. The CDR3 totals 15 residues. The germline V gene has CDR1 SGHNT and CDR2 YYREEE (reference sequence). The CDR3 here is CASSSAQQGFETQYF. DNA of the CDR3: TGTGCCAGCAGCTCAGCCCAACAGGGATTTGAGACCCAGTACTTC.

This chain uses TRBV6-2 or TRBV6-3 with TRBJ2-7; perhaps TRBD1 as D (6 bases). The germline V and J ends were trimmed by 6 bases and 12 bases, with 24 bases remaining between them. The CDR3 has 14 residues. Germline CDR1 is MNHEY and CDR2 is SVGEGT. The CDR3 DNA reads TGTGCCAGCAGCCTGACAGGCCGCGCAGCTAGACTGTACGTC. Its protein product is CASSLTGRAARLYV.

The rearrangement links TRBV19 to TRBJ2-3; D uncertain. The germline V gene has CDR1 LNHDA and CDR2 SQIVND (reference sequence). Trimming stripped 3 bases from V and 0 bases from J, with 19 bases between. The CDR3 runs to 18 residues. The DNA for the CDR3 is TGTGCCAGTAGTATTCAGGCAAGTGCCCATACTAGCACAGATACGCAGTATTTT. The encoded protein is CASSIQASAHTSTDTQYF.

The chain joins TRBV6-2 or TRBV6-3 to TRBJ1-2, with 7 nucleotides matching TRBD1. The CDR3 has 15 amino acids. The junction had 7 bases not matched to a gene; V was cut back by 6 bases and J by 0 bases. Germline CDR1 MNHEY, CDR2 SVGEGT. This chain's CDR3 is CASRYRDSSNYGYTF. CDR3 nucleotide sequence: TGTGCCAGCAGGTACCGGGACAGCTCTAACTATGGCTACACCTTC.